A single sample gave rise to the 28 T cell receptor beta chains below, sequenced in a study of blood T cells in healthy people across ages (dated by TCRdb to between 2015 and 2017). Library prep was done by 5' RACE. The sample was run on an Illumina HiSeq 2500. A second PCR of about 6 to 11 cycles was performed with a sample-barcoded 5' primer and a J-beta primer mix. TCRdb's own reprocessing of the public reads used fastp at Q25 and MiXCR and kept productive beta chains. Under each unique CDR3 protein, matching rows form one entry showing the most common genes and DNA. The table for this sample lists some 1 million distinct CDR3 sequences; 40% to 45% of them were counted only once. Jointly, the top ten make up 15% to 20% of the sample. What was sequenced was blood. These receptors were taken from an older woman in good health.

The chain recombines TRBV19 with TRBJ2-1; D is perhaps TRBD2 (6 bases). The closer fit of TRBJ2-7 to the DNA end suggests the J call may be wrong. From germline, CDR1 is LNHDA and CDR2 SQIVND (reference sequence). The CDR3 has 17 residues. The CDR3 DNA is TGTGCCAGTAGTATAGGGGACTGGGGTGGGAGCTACAATGAGCAGTACTTC. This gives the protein CASSIGDWGGSYNEQYF.

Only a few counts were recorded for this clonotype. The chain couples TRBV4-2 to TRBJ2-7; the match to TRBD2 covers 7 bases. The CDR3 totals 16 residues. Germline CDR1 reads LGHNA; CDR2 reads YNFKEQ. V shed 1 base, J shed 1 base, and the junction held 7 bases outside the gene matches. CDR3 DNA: TGTGCCAGCAGCCAAGTCGCTAGCGGATTTTCCTACGAGCAGTACTTC. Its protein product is CASSQVASGFSYEQYF.

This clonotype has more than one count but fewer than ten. The CDR3 DNA follows: TGCAGTGCTCGACTAGCGGGAATCTCCTACAATGAGCAGTTCTTC. Its translation: CSARLAGISYNEQFF. The V call is TRBV20-1, the J call TRBJ2-1; 11 bases align to TRBD2. The germline CDR1 and CDR2 sequences are DFQATT and SNEGSKA (reference sequence). This CDR3 is 15 amino acids long. Germline trimming cut 5 bases from V and 0 bases from J; bases unmatched to any gene: 3.

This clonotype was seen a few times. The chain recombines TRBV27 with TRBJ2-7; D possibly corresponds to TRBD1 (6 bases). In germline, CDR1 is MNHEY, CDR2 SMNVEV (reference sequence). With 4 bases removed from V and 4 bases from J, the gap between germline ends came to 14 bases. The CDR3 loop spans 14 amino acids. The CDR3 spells CASSSGQFRYEQYF. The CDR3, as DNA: TGTGCCAGCAGTTCTGGACAGTTCAGGTACGAGCAGTACTTC.

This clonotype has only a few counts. The CDR3 DNA is TGTGCCACCAGCAGGGGTGGGAGGGCCGACGGGGGCAAAAACATTCAGTACTTC. Encoded protein: CATSRGGRADGGKNIQYF. The rearrangement joins TRBV15 to TRBJ2-4, with 7 bases fitting TRBD2. Trimming cost V 3 bases and J 3 bases; bases outside gene matches: 14. This CDR3 region has 18 residues. Germline assignment: CDR1 LNHNV and CDR2 YYDKDF (reference sequence).

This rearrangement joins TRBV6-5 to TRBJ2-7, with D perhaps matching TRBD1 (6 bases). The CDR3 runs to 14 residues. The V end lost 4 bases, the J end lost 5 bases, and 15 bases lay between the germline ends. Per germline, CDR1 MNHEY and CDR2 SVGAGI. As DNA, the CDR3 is TGTGCCAGCAGTTCCGGGACAAATTTCCACGAGCAGTACTTC. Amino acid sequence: CASSSGTNFHEQYF.

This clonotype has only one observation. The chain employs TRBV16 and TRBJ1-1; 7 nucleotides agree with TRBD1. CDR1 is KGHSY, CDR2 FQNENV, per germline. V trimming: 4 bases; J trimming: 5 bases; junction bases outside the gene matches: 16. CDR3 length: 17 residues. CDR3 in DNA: TGTGCCAGCAGCCGATCGAGGACAGGTGGAGGTTTGACTGAAGCTTTCTTT. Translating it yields CASSRSRTGGGLTEAFF.

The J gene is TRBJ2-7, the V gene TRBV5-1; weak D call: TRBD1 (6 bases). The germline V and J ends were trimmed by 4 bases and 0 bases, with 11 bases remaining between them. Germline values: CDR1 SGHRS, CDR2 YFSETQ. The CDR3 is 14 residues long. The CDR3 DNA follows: TGCGCCAGCAGCCGACAGGTTAGCTCCTACGAGCAGTACTTC. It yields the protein CASSRQVSSYEQYF. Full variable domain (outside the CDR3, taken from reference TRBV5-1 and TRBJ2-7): KAGVTQTPRYLIKTRGQQVTLSCSPISGHRSVSWYQQTPGQGLQFLFEYFSETQRNKGNFPGRFSGRQFSNSRSEMNVSTLELGDSALYLCASSRQVSSYEQYFGPGTRLTVT.

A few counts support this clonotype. The CDR3 DNA follows: TGTGCCAGCAGCTTAGCCCGACTAGCGGAGAGCACAGATACGCAGTATTTT. It specifies CASSLARLAESTDTQYF. This sequence joins TRBV7-2 and TRBJ2-3; the match to TRBD2 covers 9 bases. CDR1 is SGHTA and CDR2 is FQGNSA in the germline V gene. The V and J ends lost 0 bases and 0 bases, in that order; junction bases with no gene match: 4. This CDR3 spans 17 amino acids. Full variable domain (rest looked up from reference TRBV7-2 and TRBJ2-3): GAGVSQSPSNKVTEKGKDVELRCDPISGHTALYWYRQSLGQGLEFLIYFQGNSAPDKSGLPSDRFSAERTGGSVSTLTIQRTQQEDSAVYLCASSLARLAESTDTQYFGPGTRLTVL.

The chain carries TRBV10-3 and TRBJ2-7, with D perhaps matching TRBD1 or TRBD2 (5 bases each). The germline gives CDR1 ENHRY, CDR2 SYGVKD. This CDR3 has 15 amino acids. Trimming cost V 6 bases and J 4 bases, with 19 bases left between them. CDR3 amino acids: CAISGRGSLPYEQYF. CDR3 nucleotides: TGTGCCATCAGCGGCCGGGGCAGTCTACCTTACGAGCAGTACTTC.

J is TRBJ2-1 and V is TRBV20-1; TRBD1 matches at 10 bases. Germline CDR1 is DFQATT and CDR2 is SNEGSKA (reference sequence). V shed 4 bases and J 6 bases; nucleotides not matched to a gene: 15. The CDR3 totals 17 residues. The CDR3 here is CSATGERRDRGGNEQFF. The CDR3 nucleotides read TGCAGTGCTACAGGAGAACGCCGGGACAGGGGTGGCAATGAGCAGTTCTTC.

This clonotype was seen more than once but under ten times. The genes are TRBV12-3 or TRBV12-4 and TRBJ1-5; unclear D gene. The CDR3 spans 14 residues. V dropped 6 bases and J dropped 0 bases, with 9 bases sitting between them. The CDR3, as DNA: TGTGCCAGCAGCGCTGCGATTAGCAATCAGCCCCAGCATTTT. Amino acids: CASSAAISNQPQHF.

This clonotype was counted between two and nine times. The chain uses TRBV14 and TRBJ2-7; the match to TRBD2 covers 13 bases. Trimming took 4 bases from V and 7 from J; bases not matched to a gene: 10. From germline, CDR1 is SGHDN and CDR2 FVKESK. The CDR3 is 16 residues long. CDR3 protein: CASSPYGLAGVGEQYF. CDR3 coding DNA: TGTGCCAGCAGCCCGTATGGACTAGCGGGAGTTGGGGAGCAGTACTTC. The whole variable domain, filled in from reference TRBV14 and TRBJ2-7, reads EAGVTQFPSHSVIEKGQTVTLRCDPISGHDNLYWYRRVMGKEIKFLLHFVKESKQDESGMPNNRFLAERTGGTYSTLKVQPAELEDSGVYFCASSPYGLAGVGEQYFGPGTRLTVT.

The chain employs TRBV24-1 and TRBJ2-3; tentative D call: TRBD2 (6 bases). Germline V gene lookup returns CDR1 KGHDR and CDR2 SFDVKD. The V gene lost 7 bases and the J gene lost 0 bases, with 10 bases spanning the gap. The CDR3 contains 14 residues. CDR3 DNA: TGTGCCACCAGAGCCAGCGGGAGCACAGATACGCAGTATTTT. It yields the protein CATRASGSTDTQYF.

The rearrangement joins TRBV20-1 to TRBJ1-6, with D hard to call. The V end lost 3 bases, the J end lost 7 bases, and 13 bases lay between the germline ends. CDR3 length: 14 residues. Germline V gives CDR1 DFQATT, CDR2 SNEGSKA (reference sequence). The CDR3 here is CSASIGPVNSPLHF. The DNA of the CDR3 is TGCAGTGCTAGTATAGGACCAGTAAATTCACCCCTCCACTTT.

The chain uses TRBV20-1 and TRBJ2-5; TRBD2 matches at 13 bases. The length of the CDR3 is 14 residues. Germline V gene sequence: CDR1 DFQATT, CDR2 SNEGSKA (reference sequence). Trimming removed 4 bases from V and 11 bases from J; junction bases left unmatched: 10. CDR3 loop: CSANQLAGGIEQYF. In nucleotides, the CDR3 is TGCAGTGCTAACCAACTAGCGGGAGGGATAGAGCAGTACTTC.

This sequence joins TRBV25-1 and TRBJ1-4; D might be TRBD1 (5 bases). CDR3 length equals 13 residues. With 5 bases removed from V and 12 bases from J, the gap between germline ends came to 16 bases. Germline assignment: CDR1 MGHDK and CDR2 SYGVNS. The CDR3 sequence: CASSSGARAELFF. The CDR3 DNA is TGTGCCAGCAGTTCCGGGGCCAGGGCGGAACTGTTTTTT.

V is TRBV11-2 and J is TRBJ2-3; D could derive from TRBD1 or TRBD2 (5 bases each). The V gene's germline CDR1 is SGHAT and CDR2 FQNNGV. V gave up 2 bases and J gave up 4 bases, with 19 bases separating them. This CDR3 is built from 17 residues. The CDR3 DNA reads TGTGCCAGCAGCTTAAGGGGAGACGGCTCTAGGGCAGATACGCAGTATTTT. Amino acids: CASSLRGDGSRADTQYF.

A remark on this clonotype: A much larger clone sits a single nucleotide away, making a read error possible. CDR3 residues: CASSPTGGANVLTF. CDR3 nucleotide sequence: TGTGCCAGCAGCCCCACCGGAGGGGCCAACGTCCTGACTTTC. This chain uses TRBV7-8 with TRBJ2-6; D is unresolved. This CDR3 contains 14 residues. Trimming stripped 5 bases from V and 4 bases from J, with 9 bases between. From germline, CDR1 is SGHVS and CDR2 FQNEAQ.

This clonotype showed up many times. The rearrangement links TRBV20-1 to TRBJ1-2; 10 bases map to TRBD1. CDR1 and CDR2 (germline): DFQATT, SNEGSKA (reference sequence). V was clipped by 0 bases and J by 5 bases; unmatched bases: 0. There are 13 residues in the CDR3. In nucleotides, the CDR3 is TGCAGTGCTAGAGAGGGACAGGGGTATGGCTACACCTTC. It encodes CSAREGQGYGYTF.

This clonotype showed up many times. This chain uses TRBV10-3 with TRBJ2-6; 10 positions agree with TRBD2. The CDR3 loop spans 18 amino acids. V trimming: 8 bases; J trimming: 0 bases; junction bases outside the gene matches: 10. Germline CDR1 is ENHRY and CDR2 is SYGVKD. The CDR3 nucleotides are TGTGCCATCTTGTCTAGCGGGGGTACGACCTCTGGGGCCAACGTCCTGACTTTC. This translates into CAILSSGGTTSGANVLTF.

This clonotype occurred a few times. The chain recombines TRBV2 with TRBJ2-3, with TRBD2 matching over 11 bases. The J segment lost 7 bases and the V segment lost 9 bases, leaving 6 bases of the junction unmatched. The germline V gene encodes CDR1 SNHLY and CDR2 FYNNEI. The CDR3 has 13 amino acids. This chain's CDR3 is CARTSGSGHTQYF. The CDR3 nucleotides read TGTGCCAGAACTAGCGGGAGTGGGCATACGCAGTATTTT.

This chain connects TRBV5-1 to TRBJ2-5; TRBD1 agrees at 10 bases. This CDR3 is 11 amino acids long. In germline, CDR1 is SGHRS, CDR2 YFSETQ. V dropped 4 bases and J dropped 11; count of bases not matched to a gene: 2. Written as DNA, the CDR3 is TGCGCCAGCAGCCTGGACAGGGGGCAGTACTTC. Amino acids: CASSLDRGQYF.

CDR3 in amino acids: CASSFSRDRVQETQYF. CDR3 nucleotides: TGTGCCAGCAGCTTTAGCCGGGACAGGGTTCAAGAGACCCAGTACTTC. The V call is TRBV11-2, the J call TRBJ2-5, with 9 bases identical to TRBD1. CDR3 length: 16 amino acids. V lost 3 bases and J lost 2; bases outside the gene matches: 7. From germline, CDR1 is SGHAT and CDR2 FQNNGV.

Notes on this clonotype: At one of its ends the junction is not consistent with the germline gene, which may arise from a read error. The chain's CDR3 is CAGSLGLRSVSYNEQFF. DNA for the CDR3: TGTGCCGGCAGTTTAGGATTAAGGTCGGTCTCCTACAATGAGCAGTTCTTC. The V call is TRBV12-3 or TRBV12-4, the J call TRBJ2-1; no clear D gene. The CDR3 consists of 17 residues.

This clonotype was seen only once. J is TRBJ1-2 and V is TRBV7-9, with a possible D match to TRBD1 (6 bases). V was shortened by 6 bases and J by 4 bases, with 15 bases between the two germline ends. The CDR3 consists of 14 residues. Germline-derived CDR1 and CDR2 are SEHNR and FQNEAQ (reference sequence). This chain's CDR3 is CASRKGGGLYGYTF. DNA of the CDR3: TGTGCCAGCAGAAAAGGGGGAGGACTCTATGGCTACACCTTC.

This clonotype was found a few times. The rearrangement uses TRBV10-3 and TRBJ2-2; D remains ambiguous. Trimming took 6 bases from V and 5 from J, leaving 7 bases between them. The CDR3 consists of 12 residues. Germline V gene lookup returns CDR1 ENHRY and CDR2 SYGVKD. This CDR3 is CAIRRETGELFF. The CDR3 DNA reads TGTGCCATCAGGAGAGAAACCGGGGAGCTGTTTTTT.

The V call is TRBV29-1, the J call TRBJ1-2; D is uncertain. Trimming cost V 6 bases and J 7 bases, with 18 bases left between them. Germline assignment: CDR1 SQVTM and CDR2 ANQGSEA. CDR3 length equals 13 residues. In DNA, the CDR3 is TGCAGCGTCGGGCCTGAGGGCGGCGCTGGCTACACCTTC. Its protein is CSVGPEGGAGYTF.